Below are 12 T cell receptor beta chains sequenced from a single sample in a study of chemoradiotherapy in HPV16-positive cancers. Libraries were prepared by immunoSEQ multiplex PCR; TCRdb keeps only in-frame clonotypes and omits some of them. The table lists under 6,500 clones, approximately 90% of them singletons. The material was tumor tissue, obtained from a patient who underwent chemoradiotherapy. The receptors derive from a human donor with HPV-associated anogenital cancer.

The chain joins TRBV9 to TRBJ1-4; 7 bases agree with TRBD1. Germline assignment: CDR1 SGDLS and CDR2 YYNGEE. V trimming: 0 bases; J trimming: 7 bases; junction bases outside the gene matches: 6. The CDR3 covers 15 residues. CDR3 sequence (DNA): TGTGCCAGCAGCGTAGGGCGGACAGGTACTGAAAAACTGTTTTTT. It translates to CASSVGRTGTEKLFF.

The genes are TRBV29-1 and TRBJ2-2; 8 bases agree with TRBD2. V lost 5 bases and J lost 3; bases outside the gene matches: 11. Germline V gene sequence: CDR1 SQVTM, CDR2 ANQGSEA. There are 16 residues in the CDR3. For the CDR3, the DNA is TGCAGCGTTAGGCTTAGCGGGATTATCGACACCGGGGAGCTGTTTTTT. Translated: CSVRLSGIIDTGELFF.

The rearrangement joins TRBV5-1 to TRBJ1-4; D ambiguous. This CDR3 has 14 residues. Germline V CDR1 and CDR2: SGHRS, YFSETQ. V was trimmed by 4 bases and J by 8 bases, leaving 15 bases between them. CDR3 bases: TGCGCCAGCAGCCCGGGTCGGGTCAGGGAAAAACTGTTTTTT. Its translation is CASSPGRVREKLFF.

The rearrangement joins TRBV19 to TRBJ2-7; 8 bases map to TRBD2. The V gene's germline CDR1 is LNHDA and CDR2 SQIVND (reference sequence). The V gene end was trimmed by 6 bases and the J gene end by 2 bases; junction bases not matched to a gene: 3. The length of the CDR3 is 13 residues. DNA for the CDR3: TGTGCCAGTAGGTATAGCGGGACCTACGAGCAGTACTTC. Amino acid sequence: CASRYSGTYEQYF.

The chain employs TRBV6-5 and TRBJ1-1; the D is unclear. Germline CDR1 MNHEY, CDR2 SVGAGI. The CDR3 spans 14 residues. V was shortened by 2 bases and J by 4 bases, with 11 bases between the two germline ends. This CDR3 reads CASSYNLEFTEAFF. The DNA of the CDR3 is TGTGCCAGCAGTTACAATCTTGAATTCACTGAAGCTTTCTTT.

The chain combines TRBV5-8 with TRBJ2-1, with TRBD2 matching 8 bases. J gave up 0 bases and V 4 bases, and 6 bases lay outside the gene matches. Looked up from germline, CDR1 is SGHTS and CDR2 is YDEGEE. The CDR3 is 16 residues long. CDR3 sequence reads: CASSGRAGVSYNEQFF. In DNA form, the CDR3 reads TGTGCCAGCAGCGGGCGAGCGGGAGTCTCCTACAATGAGCAGTTCTTC.

The CDR3 DNA sequence: TGTGCCAGCAGTGGGACAGGGGGTTTCGTCGGTACTGAAGCTTTCTTT. Translating gives CASSGTGGFVGTEAFF. The chain uses TRBV6-1 and TRBJ1-1; 10 bases align to TRBD1. Germline V gene sequence: CDR1 MNHNS, CDR2 SASEGT. The CDR3 has 16 residues. The junction had 10 bases not matched to a gene; V was cut back by 4 bases and J by 5 bases.

The V and J genes are TRBV28 and TRBJ1-1; weak D call: TRBD1 (6 bases). Germline values: CDR1 MDHEN, CDR2 SYDVKM. V shed 8 bases and J shed 2 bases, with 15 bases lying between them. This CDR3 is built from 14 residues. The CDR3 nucleotides are TGTGCCAGCCAATCCGGACAGCTTAACACTGAAGCTTTCTTT. This gives the protein CASQSGQLNTEAFF.

The table lists this clone with a few counts. The chain links TRBV19 to TRBJ2-1, with 12 bases aligning to TRBD2. Germline CDR1 LNHDA, CDR2 SQIVND (reference sequence). The CDR3 has 15 residues. The ends lost 1 base at V and 10 bases at J; junction bases unmatched: 5. The CDR3 sequence is CASSIALAGGGEQFF. DNA of the CDR3: TGTGCCAGTAGTATAGCACTAGCGGGAGGAGGGGAGCAGTTCTTC.

V and J are TRBV9 and TRBJ2-7; no clear D gene. Germline V gene sequence: CDR1 SGDLS, CDR2 YYNGEE. This CDR3 comprises 12 residues. Trimming took off 4 bases at V and 0 bases at J, with 5 bases between the two ends. The CDR3 DNA reads as TGTGCCAGCAGCTCCGACTCCTACGAGCAGTACTTC. Protein sequence: CASSSDSYEQYF.

V and J are TRBV7-2 and TRBJ2-6; 9 positions agree with TRBD1. The CDR3 runs 17 residues. V lost 5 bases and J lost 2; bases outside the gene matches: 7. The germline V gene encodes CDR1 SGHTA and CDR2 FQGNSA. CDR3 bases: TGTGCCAGCAGCCCCCGACAGGGGGGAGCTGGGGCCAACGTCCTGACTTTC. This gives the protein CASSPRQGGAGANVLTF.

The rearrangement joins TRBV28 to TRBJ2-2; TRBD2 matches at 11 bases. Germline assignment: CDR1 MDHEN and CDR2 SYDVKM. The CDR3 loop spans 18 amino acids. V was pared by 7 bases and J by 4 bases, with 14 bases of the junction left unmatched. For the CDR3, the DNA is TGTGCCAGCACCTTAGGGGACGGGACTAGCGGCAGCACCGGGGAGCTGTTTTTT. It translates to CASTLGDGTSGSTGELFF.